The 10 T cell receptor beta chains presented below share a single source sample, sequenced in a study of early stage breast cancer tumors. Repertoires were generated with immunoSEQ multiplex PCR, while TCRdb's copy carries only in-frame clones and drops some. This sample has more than 20,000 clones; 75% to 80% occur once, and the top ten carry approximately 30%. The sequenced sample was blood. The receptors were sampled from a person in their sixties with breast cancer.

The rearrangement links TRBV11-1 to TRBJ2-3; D remains unclear. Trimming left V 5 bases short and J 4 bases short, with 19 bases between. CDR3 size: 16 residues. The germline V gene has CDR1 SGHAT and CDR2 FQDESV (reference sequence). The CDR3 region has the DNA TGTGCCAGCAGCCCCGTCGCCCTCATGTTGTCAGATACGCAGTATTTT. It is translated as CASSPVALMLSDTQYF.

V and J are TRBV7-6 and TRBJ1-3, with D possibly TRBD1 on 6 matching bases. CDR1 and CDR2 from the germline V gene are SGHVS and FNYEAQ. Trimming shortened V by 6 bases and J by 2 bases, and 14 bases separated the two germline ends. This CDR3 is 15 amino acids long. CDR3 bases: TGTGCCAGCAGAAAACGCGAGGGGGCTGGAAACACCATATATTTT. As protein: CASRKREGAGNTIYF.

The J gene is TRBJ2-7, the V gene TRBV28; 8 bases match TRBD1. CDR3 length: 16 amino acids. V lost 4 bases to trimming and J lost 3 bases; unmatched junction nucleotides: 11. Looked up from germline, CDR1 is MDHEN and CDR2 is SYDVKM. CDR3 DNA: TGTGCCAGCAGTTCCCCTAGGACACAGGGGGGCTACGAGCAGTACTTC. Translated: CASSSPRTQGGYEQYF.

V usage is TRBV5-1 and J usage is TRBJ2-5; D not resolved. Germline V gives CDR1 SGHRS, CDR2 YFSETQ. Trimming pared 0 bases from V and 7 bases from J, leaving 7 bases between. This CDR3 region has 12 residues. CDR3 sequence reads: CASSLVAGTQYF. CDR3 bases: TGCGCCAGCAGCTTGGTGGCTGGGACCCAGTACTTC.

In this sample, this clone is medium-sized. V usage is TRBV6-1 and J usage is TRBJ1-2, with a weak D call TRBD1 (6 bases). Germline CDR1 and CDR2: MNHNS and SASEGT. The CDR3 is 14 residues long. V lost 10 bases and J lost 0, with 15 bases in between. CDR3 sequence: CAITGHQANYGYTF. CDR3 nucleotide sequence: TGTGCCATCACGGGACACCAAGCTAACTATGGCTACACCTTC.

This rearrangement joins TRBV9 to TRBJ2-2, with D tentatively TRBD2 (5 bases). CDR1 is SGDLS, CDR2 YYNGEE, per germline. The CDR3 totals 15 residues. V was shortened by 3 bases and J by 7 bases, with 16 bases between the two germline ends. The CDR3 DNA reads TGTGCCAGCAGCGCATCCCGGGGTTACTACGGGGAGCTGTTTTTT. Amino acids: CASSASRGYYGELFF.

This sequence joins TRBV4-1 and TRBJ2-2; D remains ambiguous. CDR1 and CDR2 from the germline V gene are MGHRA and YSYEKL. CDR3 length equals 15 residues. V was trimmed by 4 bases and J by 7 bases, leaving 16 bases between them. The CDR3 DNA is TGCGCCAGCAGCCCCTCAAGGGTTACGATCGGGGAGCTGTTTTTT. It yields the protein CASSPSRVTIGELFF.

The count of this clone is one. The chain joins TRBV9 to TRBJ2-2; D not resolved. V lost 1 base, J lost 1 base, and 17 bases lay in between. The germline gives CDR1 SGDLS, CDR2 YYNGEE. The CDR3 is 18 amino acids. Here the CDR3 DNA reads TGTGCCAGCAGCGTACAATCGGTCCTCTCCCTGAACACCGGGGAGCTGTTTTTT. Protein sequence: CASSVQSVLSLNTGELFF.

V usage is TRBV6-5 and J usage is TRBJ2-5; D is unclear. The CDR3 is 13 residues long. The germline V and J ends were trimmed by 3 bases and 6 bases, with 11 bases remaining between them. CDR1 is MNHEY and CDR2 is SVGAGI in the germline V gene. CDR3 nucleotide sequence: TGTGCCAGCAGTTATAGTGAGAAGCAGACCCAGTACTTC. This gives the protein CASSYSEKQTQYF.

The rearrangement links TRBV5-8 to TRBJ2-7, with D possibly matching TRBD1 (6 bases). From germline, CDR1 is SGHTS and CDR2 YDEGEE. This CDR3 has 15 amino acids. Trimming cost V 0 bases and J 6 bases, with 16 bases left between them. The CDR3: CASSLARRGPAEQYF. In nucleotides, the CDR3 is TGTGCCAGCAGCTTGGCTCGCAGGGGCCCAGCCGAGCAGTACTTC.